This entry lists 21 T cell receptor beta chains sequenced from one sample in a study of T cell responses to AZD1222 COVID-19 vaccine. Only in-frame clones appear in the TCRdb table, and some are missing; sequencing was by immunoSEQ multiplex PCR. The sample records 120,000 or so clones, less than 95% being singletons. The source was peripheral blood, collected on day 0 of AZD1222 vaccination. These receptors all come from an adult in good health.

This chain connects TRBV19 to TRBJ2-3; the D gene could be TRBD1 or TRBD2 (5 bases each). CDR1 and CDR2 (germline): LNHDA, SQIVND (reference sequence). The CDR3 contains 16 residues. The V gene lost 6 bases and the J gene lost 2 bases, with 18 bases spanning the gap. This CDR3 is CASRMGGGYFTDTQYF. The CDR3 nucleotides are TGTGCCAGTAGGATGGGTGGGGGTTACTTCACAGATACGCAGTATTTT.

V gene TRBV5-1 combines with J gene TRBJ2-7; TRBD2 aligns across 7 bases. The CDR3 has 15 amino acids. From germline, CDR1 is SGHRS and CDR2 YFSETQ. After removal of 4 bases from V and 0 bases from J, the junction contained 7 bases not matched to a gene. The CDR3 bases are TGCGCCAGCAGCCCCGGGGGGACGGCCTCCTACGAGCAGTACTTC. It codes for CASSPGGTASYEQYF.

The chain joins TRBV5-1 to TRBJ2-2; D unresolved. V was cut by 5 bases and J by 3 bases, with 14 bases left in between. CDR1 is SGHRS, CDR2 YFSETQ, per germline. This CDR3 region has 15 residues. The CDR3 sequence: CASRLTFVDTGELFF. The CDR3 DNA follows: TGCGCCAGCAGGCTTACCTTTGTGGACACCGGGGAGCTGTTTTTT.

A single count supports this clone. The chain has TRBV3-1 (or the pseudogene TRBV3-2) and TRBJ2-5; 7 bases match TRBD2. Germline assignment: CDR1 LGHDT and CDR2 YNNKEL (reference sequence). The CDR3 runs to 17 residues. J lost 7 bases, V lost 6 bases, and 20 bases had no gene match. The CDR3 loop reads CASRLAARGSLIGTQYF. The CDR3 nucleotides are TGTGCCAGCAGGCTCGCCGCACGCGGGAGCCTCATTGGGACCCAGTACTTC.

This clone was counted only a few times. The chain uses TRBV4-3 and TRBJ1-4, with 10 positions matching TRBD1. The CDR3 covers 15 residues. The germline V gene encodes CDR1 LGHNA and CDR2 YSLEER. Losses at the gene ends were 3 bases for V and 8 bases for J; bases not matched to a gene: 6. CDR3 coding DNA: TGCGCCAGCAGCCATCGACAGGGGGCGGACGAAAAACTGTTTTTT. Translating gives CASSHRQGADEKLFF.

The V and J genes are TRBV6-5 and TRBJ2-5; a weak D match, TRBD1 (5 bases). Trimming shortened V by 4 bases and J by 4 bases, and 10 bases separated the two germline ends. This CDR3 comprises 13 residues. Germline V gives CDR1 MNHEY, CDR2 SVGAGI. The CDR3 nucleotides are TGTGCCAGCAGTTGGGGAAGGGGAGAGACCCAGTACTTC. This gives the protein CASSWGRGETQYF.

The chain employs TRBV11-2 and TRBJ2-1; unclear D gene. The germline V gene has CDR1 SGHAT and CDR2 FQNNGV. Trimming left V 1 base short and J 10 bases short, with 11 bases between. The length of the CDR3 is 13 residues. DNA of the CDR3: TGTGCCAGCAGCTTAGGGCCGGAAGGAGAGCAGTTCTTC. It yields the protein CASSLGPEGEQFF.

In this sample, this clone turned up once. This chain joins TRBV19 and TRBJ2-3; 14 bases line up with TRBD2. The V and J ends lost 4 bases and 5 bases, in that order; junction bases with no gene match: 11. This CDR3 is 18 amino acids long. CDR1 and CDR2 from the germline V gene are LNHDA and SQIVND (reference sequence). Here the CDR3 DNA reads TGTGCCAGTAGTAAGGGCGGGACTAGCGGGAGCGGTCAAGATACGCAGTATTTT. Its protein product is CASSKGGTSGSGQDTQYF.

The chain joins TRBV5-6 to TRBJ1-1, with a weak D call TRBD1 (5 bases). The V end lost 4 bases, the J end lost 2 bases, and 18 bases lay between the germline ends. This CDR3 has 16 amino acids. Looked up from germline, CDR1 is SGHDT and CDR2 is YYEEEE. CDR3 sequence reads: CASSLGQIRYNTEAFF. The CDR3 DNA reads as TGTGCCAGCAGCCTGGGGCAGATCAGGTACAACACTGAAGCTTTCTTT.

The genes are TRBV9 and TRBJ2-5; D gene uncertain. Trimming left V 0 bases short and J 1 base short, with 7 bases between. The germline gives CDR1 SGDLS, CDR2 YYNGEE. The CDR3 has 14 residues. This CDR3 reads CASSVDVTQETQYF. The CDR3 nucleotides are TGTGCCAGCAGCGTAGATGTGACCCAAGAGACCCAGTACTTC. Together with reference TRBV9 and TRBJ2-5, the CDR3 gives the full variable domain: DSGVTQTPKHLITATGQRVTLRCSPRSGDLSVYWYQQSLDQGLQFLIQYYNGEERAKGNILERFSAQQFPDLHSELNLSSLELGDSALYFCASSVDVTQETQYFGPGTRLLVL.

This sequence joins TRBV6-5 and TRBJ1-5, with D possibly matching TRBD1 (6 bases). Germline CDR1 and CDR2: MNHEY and SVGAGI. This CDR3 has 15 residues. V was clipped by 3 bases and J by 6 bases, with 15 bases between them. The CDR3 DNA follows: TGTGCCAGCAGTTATAACGACAGGAAAGGTCAGCCCCAGCATTTT. Its translation: CASSYNDRKGQPQHF.

This clone has only one observation. The chain joins TRBV19 to TRBJ1-4, with D unresolved. Trimming took 5 bases from V and 0 from J, leaving 10 bases between them. Germline-derived CDR1 and CDR2 are LNHDA and SQIVND (reference sequence). The CDR3 sequence is 15 residues long. In nucleotides, the CDR3 is TGTGCCAGTAGTCCTACGGGTGCAACTAATGAAAAACTGTTTTTT. Protein: CASSPTGATNEKLFF.

This clone was recorded a few times. V gene TRBV4-2 combines with J gene TRBJ2-7, with 8 bases fitting TRBD2. Germline V gene sequence: CDR1 LGHNA, CDR2 YNFKEQ. The length of the CDR3 is 16 residues. After removal of 0 bases from V and 3 bases from J, the junction contained 7 bases not matched to a gene. CDR3 amino acids: CASSQDGTSGFYEQYF. CDR3 in DNA: TGTGCCAGCAGCCAAGATGGCACTAGCGGTTTCTACGAGCAGTACTTC.

The chain uses TRBV27 and TRBJ1-5; D ambiguous. With 8 bases removed from V and 1 base from J, the gap between germline ends came to 6 bases. This CDR3 region has 12 residues. CDR1 is MNHEY, CDR2 SMNVEV, per germline (reference sequence). The CDR3 sequence: CASGKSNQPQHF. CDR3 coding DNA: TGTGCCAGCGGCAAGAGCAATCAGCCCCAGCATTTT.

The sample holds one count of this clone. This chain connects TRBV2 to TRBJ2-5; D is perhaps TRBD2 (5 bases). The V end lost 4 bases, the J end lost 5 bases, and 8 bases lay between the germline ends. This CDR3 contains 12 residues. The germline CDR1 and CDR2 sequences are SNHLY and FYNNEI. CDR3 loop: CASSGGMETQYF. The CDR3 DNA reads TGTGCCAGCAGTGGAGGGATGGAGACCCAGTACTTC.

V and J are TRBV5-1 and TRBJ2-6; D not resolved. This CDR3 has 13 amino acids. CDR1 and CDR2 from the germline V gene are SGHRS and YFSETQ. Trimming cost V 0 bases and J 4 bases, with 2 bases left between them. CDR3 protein: CASSLAGANVLTF. Here the CDR3 DNA reads TGCGCCAGCAGCTTGGCGGGGGCCAACGTCCTGACTTTC.

The chain links TRBV9 to TRBJ2-1; D gene unclear. Between the trimmed V and J ends, which lost 1 base and 7 bases, there was a span of 12 bases. The germline V gene encodes CDR1 SGDLS and CDR2 YYNGEE. The CDR3 spans 14 residues. DNA of the CDR3: TGTGCCAGCAGCGTACAGACCAATTCAAATGAGCAGTTCTTC. Translated: CASSVQTNSNEQFF. Full variable domain (rest looked up from reference TRBV9 and TRBJ2-1): DSGVTQTPKHLITATGQRVTLRCSPRSGDLSVYWYQQSLDQGLQFLIQYYNGEERAKGNILERFSAQQFPDLHSELNLSSLELGDSALYFCASSVQTNSNEQFFGPGTRLTVL.

This clone has just one count. This chain joins TRBV7-2 and TRBJ1-1; 8 bases are shared with TRBD1. Trimming at V came to 1 base and at J to 4 bases, leaving 2 bases not matched to a gene. CDR3 length: 14 amino acids. Germline values: CDR1 SGHTA, CDR2 FQGNSA. This CDR3 reads CASSLGQGFTEAFF. As DNA, the CDR3 is TGTGCCAGCAGCTTAGGACAGGGGTTCACTGAAGCTTTCTTT.

V is TRBV6-7 and J is TRBJ2-2; 15 bases map to TRBD2. TRBV6-7 carries the ORF label, with uncertain function. The CDR3 contains 18 residues. V was clipped by 5 bases and J by 0 bases; unmatched bases: 4. The CDR3 nucleotides read TGTGCCAGCAGTAACCGGACTAGCGGGAGGGCGAACACCGGGGAGCTGTTTTTT. Translating it yields CASSNRTSGRANTGELFF.

The chain has TRBV6-1 and TRBJ2-3, with TRBD1 matching over 7 bases. Losses at the gene ends were 4 bases for V and 5 bases for J; bases not matched to a gene: 12. Germline CDR1 reads MNHNS; CDR2 reads SASEGT. This CDR3 region has 16 residues. The CDR3 here is CASSGLQGDVQDTQYF. The CDR3 DNA reads as TGTGCCAGCAGTGGCCTTCAGGGGGACGTACAAGATACGCAGTATTTT.

This rearrangement joins TRBV3-1 (or the pseudogene TRBV3-2) to TRBJ2-7, with D possibly being TRBD1 (6 bases). CDR1 and CDR2 from the germline V gene are LGHDT and YNNKEL (reference sequence). The V end was cut by 1 base, the J end by 3 bases, with 13 bases between. The CDR3 spans 15 residues. CDR3 DNA: TGTGCCAGCAGCCAAGTGGCCCAGGGGTTCTACGAGCAGTACTTC. The encoded protein is CASSQVAQGFYEQYF.